The clone carrying this TCR beta chain was detected many times. The antigen is unknown. The time point: newly diagnosed GD, antithyroid drugs for less than 3 months. PBMC RNA served as the TCR library source. This sample is drawn from a study of regulatory T cells in long-lasting Graves disease. Broader study findings: Persistent disease showed a preference for TRBV28, TRBJ1-2 and TRBJ2-5.

Arm-PCR with iRepertoire HTBI primers amplified the CDR3 regions for these TCR beta libraries. TCRdb recomputed calls from the multiplex PCR reads with MiXCR, one row per CDR3 protein. The profile shows 400,000 to 550,000 distinct CDR3 sequences, about 15% of them singletons. Trimming took off 7 bases at V and 11 bases at J, with 12 bases between the two ends. This CDR3 has 12 amino acids. This same sample was also part of a study on T cells in Graves' hyperthyroidism and ophthalmopathy. That publication notes: The TCR CDR3 was amplified in a first-round RT-PCR using the HTBI primer set.

This clonotype was sampled from a woman in her twenties or thirties with Graves disease. This material consisted of peripheral blood mononuclear cells (PBMCs), taken at new diagnosis, from a patient treated with antithyroid drugs. This chain uses TRBV12-3 or TRBV12-4 with TRBJ1-6; D unclear. Here the CDR3 reads CASTSEIPPLHF. The CDR3 DNA sequence: TGTGCCAGCACCTCGGAGATCCCACCCCTCCACTTT.